A single T cell receptor (beta chain) is shown here with its context. What it binds is not known. This record belongs to a study of glioma-infiltrating T cells after dendritic cell vaccination. Study as a whole: Dendritic cell vaccination trial patients had either newly diagnosed or recurrent glioblastoma. Points from the study as a whole: Patients with more pretreatment TILs had longer time to progression and survival.

The PCR used 60 V beta and 13 J beta primers. Sequencing used immunoSEQ multiplex PCR; TCRdb keeps in-frame clones, though not all of them. In the table there are roughly 100,000 clones, roughly 90% of which are singletons. The time point: after dendritic cell vaccination, including at tumor progression/relapse. Only patients with spare fresh-frozen tumor and over two years of follow-up were included. Germline V gives CDR1 ENHRY, CDR2 SYGVKD. The CDR3 contains 13 residues. V lost 6 bases to trimming and J lost 4 bases, with 10 bases between them. The V and J genes are TRBV10-3 and TRBJ1-5; D gene unclear. The receptor was derived from a human donor with glioblastoma. The sample here was blood, taken after dendritic cell vaccination. CDR3 sequence: CAIRAGGNQPQHF. The DNA for the CDR3 is TGTGCCATCAGGGCAGGCGGGAATCAGCCCCAGCATTTT.